The T cell receptor beta chain under discussion was sequenced for a study of T cells in Graves' hyperthyroidism and ophthalmopathy (dated by TCRdb to between 2018 and 2021). Some background on the complete study: TCR V-J signatures able to tell the groups apart were searched for in a discovery cohort of 90 to 100 patients, of whom 40 to 45 had Graves' ophthalmopathy and about 55 had stable Graves' hyperthyroidism. In roughly six Graves' hyperthyroidism patients, the study also compared T-cell repertoires from thyroid tissue with T-cell repertoires from blood. An independent validation cohort of under 20 hyperthyroidism patients and roughly 16 patients who later progressed to ophthalmopathy tested prospective prediction of ophthalmopathy. Following sampling, methimazole starting at 30 mg daily was given to hyperthyroidism patients, and high-dose intravenous methylprednisolone was given to ophthalmopathy patients. The paper describes TCR Vbeta CDR3 sequencing of roughly 130 peripheral blood samples, made up of some 42 ophthalmopathy patients, more than 70 hyperthyroidism patients and roughly 17 progressor patients. The 85 to 100 discovery patients were randomly split 7:3 into training and test sets. Here is what the overall study found, with its caveats: Sample size was not statistically predetermined, and blinding of investigators to group allocation was not performed. During validation, the model predicted progression to ophthalmopathy a median of about 6.3 months ahead of onset, with around 65% sensitivity and 72% to 80% specificity. A 13 V-J signature model separated ophthalmopathy from stable hyperthyroidism, with around 91% sensitivity and roughly 84% specificity in cross-validation and 80%/75% in testing. Most expanded thyroid clonotypes (frequency above 0.001) were also found in blood, which suggests that blood repertoires may mirror thyroid immune responses.

Any patient with an uncontrolled infection, another autoimmune disease, pregnancy or lactation was excluded. Clinical symptoms, serum thyroxine and TRAb, thyroid ultrasound, and orbital computed tomography formed the basis for the diagnoses. Total RNA was extracted with Trizol reagent, and quality was checked on an Agilent 2100 Bioanalyzer. The TCR beta CDR3 regions were amplified from the RNA transcripts. For the first round of RT-PCR on the TCR CDR3, the HTBI primer set was used together with the Qiagen OneStep RT-PCR kit. Libraries were constructed in a second round of multiplex PCR, after which size selection and purification were carried out. The libraries were sequenced on an Illumina HiSeq2000 using paired-end 100 bp reads. On the study's bioinformatics: SOAPnuke was used to process the raw data, removing reads that contained adapters or uncalled bases, had a mean Phred below 15, or lacked an exact match to the constant primer or identifier. High-quality paired reads were merged using COPE v1.2.5, and each unique nucleotide sequence was defined as a clonotype. MiTCR v1.1 was used to align the clonotypes against IMGT TRBV, TRBD and TRBJ reference segments. Only V-J combinations with frequency above 0.0001, covering about 99% of repertoires, were analysed. The TCS score was defined as the ratio of F50 (clonal expansion) to E x V (chaos), calculated using BLOSUM62-based TCRdist between CDR3 peptides within each V-J. Welch's t-statistics and random forest reduced around 550 V-J features to 10 to 15, which were used in a naive Bayes classifier (R e1071). The Morisita-Horn index was used to measure how similar the thyroid and blood repertoires were. TCRdb redid the processing of the public reads, applying fastp at Q25 and MiXCR, and retained in-frame beta chains. Records with the same CDR3 protein are collapsed into one entry carrying the most frequent genes and DNA. V and J calls and clone size were set by TCRdb, not the authors. The sample table shows a few hundred thousand distinct CDR3 sequences, and just over 45% are seen once. Around 19% of the sample goes to the ten largest clones.

Comments on this clonotype: Its antigen is still unknown. The record has no base qualities; no much larger clone is one base away.

The CDR3 runs 18 amino acids, cysteine and phenylalanine included. CDR3 DNA only is kept here, 54 bases in frame from base 1. The trim is 3 bases for V and 3 bases for J, with a gap of 24 bases between the germline ends. The germline V gene sets CDR1 to MDHEN and CDR2 to SYDVKM. The receptor chain draws on TRBV28 and TRBJ2-7; the D call is possibly TRBD1 or TRBD2, each sharing 5 bases. Material: peripheral blood or thyroid tissue (not recorded which). This receptor was obtained from an adult woman with Graves' disease, either hyperthyroidism or ophthalmopathy (not recorded which). The CDR3 protein is CASSFSAGGHWGYYEQYF. In nucleotides, the sequence is TGTGCCAGCAGTTTCTCGGCCGGCGGGCATTGGGGCTACTACGAGCAGTACTTC. With all but the CDR3 taken from the reference TRBV28 and TRBJ2-7 genes, the full variable domain is: DVKVTQSSRYLVKRTGEKVFLECVQDMDHENMFWYRQDPGLGLRLIYFSYDVKMKEKGDIPEGYSVSREKKERFSLILESASTNQTSMYLCASSFSAGGHWGYYEQYFGPGTRLTVT.